The 26 T cell receptor beta chains below were found in one sample sequenced in a study of T-cell reconstitution after alpha-beta-depleted transplantation in children. Preparation of the TCRbeta library involved a method that used unique molecular identifiers. MiXCR, run by TCRdb on the PCR reads, gives a single entry per CDR3 protein. Of 500,000 to 600,000 distinct CDR3 sequences in the sample, around 17% were seen once. The source material was PBMCs from the stem cell graft donor, sampled from the stem cell graft. The receptors stem from a human donor who donated a stem cell graft to a child with acute lymphoblastic leukemia.

The V and J genes are TRBV5-1 and TRBJ2-1; TRBD2 aligns across 9 bases. This CDR3 is 14 amino acids long. The trim removed 9 bases at V and 8 bases at J, leaving 12 bases unmatched. The germline gives CDR1 SGHRS, CDR2 YFSETQ. CDR3 sequence reads: CATRWGSGSDEQFF. DNA of the CDR3: TGCGCCACCAGGTGGGGTAGCGGGAGTGATGAGCAGTTCTTC.

The rearrangement links TRBV7-8 to TRBJ2-7; 10 nucleotides agree with TRBD1. Germline-derived CDR1 and CDR2 are SGHVS and FQNEAQ. V was pared by 5 bases and J by 3 bases, with 7 bases of the junction left unmatched. This CDR3 contains 15 residues. The DNA of the CDR3 is TGTGCCAGCAGCCCGGGGCGGGACAGGGGCTACGAGCAGTACTTC. This encodes CASSPGRDRGYEQYF.

The V and J genes are TRBV7-9 and TRBJ2-1; unclear D gene. The CDR3 is 13 amino acids. Trimming pared 6 bases from V and 8 bases from J, leaving 14 bases between. Germline V gene data show CDR1 as SEHNR and CDR2 as FQNEAQ (reference sequence). The CDR3 sequence is CASSSSGGYEQFF. In DNA, the CDR3 is TGTGCCAGCAGTTCCTCCGGCGGCTATGAGCAGTTCTTC.

This rearrangement joins TRBV5-1 to TRBJ2-7; D possibly corresponds to TRBD2 (5 bases). The CDR3 totals 14 residues. CDR1 and CDR2 (germline): SGHRS, YFSETQ. V was clipped by 4 bases and J by 4 bases, with 15 bases between them. The chain's CDR3 is CASSAGVPSYEQYF. The CDR3, as DNA: TGCGCCAGCAGCGCGGGTGTCCCCTCATACGAGCAGTACTTC. Complete variable domain (other parts from reference TRBV5-1 and TRBJ2-7): KAGVTQTPRYLIKTRGQQVTLSCSPISGHRSVSWYQQTPGQGLQFLFEYFSETQRNKGNFPGRFSGRQFSNSRSEMNVSTLELGDSALYLCASSAGVPSYEQYFGPGTRLTVT.

The table lists this clonotype with a few counts. CDR3 coding DNA: TGCGCCAGCAGCTTGGGAACAGGAAGCCAGCAGTACTTC. This encodes CASSLGTGSQQYF. The V and J genes are TRBV5-1 and TRBJ2-7, with a possible D match to TRBD1 (5 bases). Germline-derived CDR1 and CDR2 are SGHRS and YFSETQ. This CDR3 has 13 amino acids. Trimming took off 0 bases at V and 8 bases at J, with 12 bases between the two ends.

The rearrangement joins TRBV5-1 to TRBJ2-3; 12 bases agree with TRBD1. V dropped 4 bases and J dropped 4; count of bases not matched to a gene: 4. The CDR3 has 15 residues. Germline V gene sequence: CDR1 SGHRS, CDR2 YFSETQ. The CDR3 spells CASSGGQGAPDTQYF. The CDR3 DNA sequence: TGCGCCAGCAGCGGGGGACAGGGGGCCCCAGATACGCAGTATTTT.

The rearrangement uses TRBV27 and TRBJ1-3; D is ambiguous. Per the germline V gene, CDR1 is MNHEY and CDR2 is SMNVEV (reference sequence). V was trimmed by 5 bases and J by 2 bases, leaving 16 bases between them. This CDR3 comprises 16 residues. The CDR3 DNA is TGTGCCAGCAGTGATCAAATGGGGATGGCTGGAAACACCATATATTTT. Amino acids: CASSDQMGMAGNTIYF.

A few counts support this clonotype. The rearrangement joins TRBV4-1 to TRBJ2-5, with TRBD2 identical over 7 bases. Trimming removed 0 bases from V and 2 bases from J; junction bases left unmatched: 12. The CDR3 runs 18 residues. Per the germline V gene, CDR1 is MGHRA and CDR2 is YSYEKL. The CDR3 spells CASSQDPGGVAGQETQYF. CDR3 DNA: TGCGCCAGCAGCCAAGACCCCGGTGGAGTAGCGGGTCAAGAGACCCAGTACTTC.

This chain joins TRBV5-1 and TRBJ2-7; D is undetermined. Germline V gene sequence: CDR1 SGHRS, CDR2 YFSETQ. With 1 base removed from V and 2 bases from J, the gap between germline ends came to 16 bases. The CDR3 is 16 amino acids. The CDR3 here is CASSLPPAVHPYEQYF. As DNA, the CDR3 is TGCGCCAGCAGCTTGCCACCGGCAGTGCACCCCTACGAGCAGTACTTC.

A few counts support this clonotype. The chain combines TRBV5-1 with TRBJ2-1; 7 bases line up with TRBD2. The ends lost 3 bases at V and 3 bases at J; junction bases unmatched: 6. This CDR3 has 15 residues. The V gene's germline CDR1 is SGHRS and CDR2 YFSETQ. CDR3 loop: CASSSSSGVYNEQFF. The CDR3 DNA reads TGCGCCAGCAGCTCCTCTAGCGGAGTCTACAATGAGCAGTTCTTC.

The table lists this clonotype with a few counts. The rearrangement joins TRBV12-3 or TRBV12-4 to TRBJ2-7, with D uncertain. The CDR3 runs 14 residues. V dropped 3 bases and J dropped 6 bases, with 15 bases sitting between them. CDR3 residues: CASSFGTKSPEQYF. The CDR3 nucleotides read TGTGCCAGCAGTTTTGGAACGAAATCACCCGAGCAGTACTTC.

In its sample, this clonotype was seen a few times. The chain recombines TRBV6-1 with TRBJ2-1; 9 nucleotides agree with TRBD1. Trimming cost V 8 bases and J 1 base; bases outside gene matches: 6. CDR1 is MNHNS, CDR2 SASEGT, per germline. This CDR3 is built from 15 residues. The CDR3 sequence: CASGAGQGSYNEQFF. Written as DNA, the CDR3 is TGTGCCAGCGGAGCGGGACAGGGTTCCTACAATGAGCAGTTCTTC.

This clonotype was picked up a small number of times. This chain connects TRBV7-3 to TRBJ2-1; D remains unclear. Between the trimmed V and J ends, which lost 1 base and 7 bases, there was a span of 8 bases. This CDR3 spans 13 amino acids. Germline assignment: CDR1 SGHTA and CDR2 FQGTGA. CDR3 bases: TGTGCCAGCAGCTTAATACTGGGAAATGAGCAGTTCTTC. As protein: CASSLILGNEQFF. Variable domain in full (rest from reference TRBV7-3 and TRBJ2-1): GAGVSQTPSNKVTEKGKYVELRCDPISGHTALYWYRQSLGQGPEFLIYFQGTGAADDSGLPNDRFFAVRPEGSVSTLKIQRTERGDSAVYLCASSLILGNEQFFGPGTRLTVL.

This chain joins TRBV4-1 and TRBJ2-1; the match to TRBD1 covers 9 bases. V lost 8 bases, J lost 6 bases, and 11 bases stayed unmatched. The CDR3 extends over 15 amino acids. Looked up from germline, CDR1 is MGHRA and CDR2 is YSYEKL. The CDR3 is CASGMTGTGFNEQFF. CDR3 DNA: TGCGCCAGCGGTATGACCGGGACAGGGTTCAATGAGCAGTTCTTC.

This clonotype was recorded a few times. The J gene is TRBJ1-4, the V gene TRBV4-1, with D possibly TRBD1 on 5 matching bases. The CDR3 covers 14 residues. Per the germline V gene, CDR1 is MGHRA and CDR2 is YSYEKL. Trimming left V 1 base short and J 8 bases short, with 11 bases between. This CDR3 is CASSQGQGGEKLFF. The DNA of the CDR3 is TGCGCCAGCAGCCAAGGCCAGGGAGGCGAAAAACTGTTTTTT.

This chain connects TRBV6-1 to TRBJ2-7; 8 nucleotides align to TRBD1. The germline V gene encodes CDR1 MNHNS and CDR2 SASEGT. The junction had 17 bases not matched to a gene; V was cut back by 4 bases and J by 12 bases. This CDR3 region has 15 residues. The CDR3 coding sequence is TGTGCCAGCAGTGCCCCTTTAAAGGACCGGGACAGGAGGTACTTC. The encoded protein is CASSAPLKDRDRRYF.

The rearrangement joins TRBV12-3 or TRBV12-4 to TRBJ2-1; 7 nucleotides match TRBD2. J lost 7 bases, V lost 5 bases, and 5 bases had no gene match. This CDR3 comprises 13 residues. The CDR3 DNA sequence: TGTGCCAGCAGTGGACTAGATTTGAATGAGCAGTTCTTC. Translation gives CASSGLDLNEQFF.

V and J are TRBV18 and TRBJ1-1; 7 bases align to TRBD1. Germline CDR1 is KGHSH and CDR2 is LQKENI. After removal of 4 bases from V and 4 bases from J, the junction contained 6 bases not matched to a gene. The CDR3 is 14 residues long. The CDR3 DNA reads as TGTGCCAGCTCACAGGGGGCCGGATCCACTGAAGCTTTCTTT. Translation gives CASSQGAGSTEAFF. Full variable domain (missing parts from reference TRBV18 and TRBJ1-1): NAGVMQNPRHLVRRRGQEARLRCSPMKGHSHVYWYRQLPEEGLKFMVYLQKENIIDESGMPKERFSAEFPKEGPSILRIQQVVRGDSAAYFCASSQGAGSTEAFFGQGTRLTVV.

This chain connects TRBV28 to TRBJ2-2; a possible D gene is TRBD2 (6 bases). Germline V CDR1 and CDR2: MDHEN, SYDVKM. The CDR3 is 15 residues long. Between the trimmed V and J ends, which lost 5 bases and 4 bases, there was a span of 14 bases. CDR3 protein: CASSPLGGFTGELFF. In DNA form, the CDR3 reads TGTGCCAGCAGTCCTCTTGGGGGGTTCACCGGGGAGCTGTTTTTT.

The rearrangement links TRBV20-1 to TRBJ1-2, with a possible D match to TRBD1 (6 bases). The V end lost 0 bases, the J end lost 2 bases, and 13 bases lay between the germline ends. The CDR3 spans 15 residues. Per the germline V gene, CDR1 is DFQATT and CDR2 is SNEGSKA (reference sequence). CDR3 loop: CSARDEAGENYGYTF. In DNA, the CDR3 is TGCAGTGCTAGAGATGAGGCAGGGGAAAACTATGGCTACACCTTC.

This clonotype was seen more than once but under ten times. The genes are TRBV9 and TRBJ2-7; possibly TRBD2 for D (6 bases). With 0 bases removed from V and 1 base from J, the gap between germline ends came to 11 bases. CDR1 is SGDLS, CDR2 YYNGEE, per germline. This CDR3 has 15 amino acids. The CDR3 region has the DNA TGTGCCAGCAGCGTAGGGGGGGTAGGATCCTACGAGCAGTACTTC. It codes for CASSVGGVGSYEQYF.

The chain couples TRBV11-1 to TRBJ1-2, with 7 bases that match TRBD1. CDR1 is SGHAT and CDR2 is FQDESV in the germline V gene (reference sequence). Unmatched junction bases numbered 7, after V lost 6 bases and J lost 3 bases. CDR3 length: 14 amino acids. The CDR3 spells CASRLTGADYGYTF. CDR3 DNA: TGTGCCAGCAGGTTAACAGGGGCGGACTATGGCTACACCTTC.

V and J are TRBV12-3 or TRBV12-4 and TRBJ2-3; D gene unclear. Trimming pared 3 bases from V and 7 bases from J, leaving 8 bases between. The CDR3 runs 12 residues. CDR3: CASSFLGNTQYF. In DNA form, the CDR3 reads TGTGCCAGCAGTTTTTTGGGGAATACGCAGTATTTT.

This clonotype was observed at least ten times. J is TRBJ2-2 and V is TRBV12-3 or TRBV12-4, with TRBD1 matching over 12 bases. J gave up 4 bases and V 8 bases, and 11 bases lay outside the gene matches. CDR3 length equals 17 residues. The CDR3 reads CASPGQGAQLATGELFF. In DNA form, the CDR3 reads TGTGCCAGCCCGGGACAGGGGGCGCAGCTCGCCACCGGGGAGCTGTTTTTT.

The rearrangement links TRBV20-1 to TRBJ2-7, with 14 nucleotides matching TRBD2. There are 16 residues in the CDR3. V dropped 5 bases and J dropped 2; count of bases not matched to a gene: 8. The V gene's germline CDR1 is DFQATT and CDR2 SNEGSKA (reference sequence). CDR3 sequence reads: CSASGLAGGTTYEQYF. The CDR3 DNA reads as TGCAGTGCTTCCGGACTAGCGGGAGGTACTACCTACGAGCAGTACTTC.

J is TRBJ1-1 and V is TRBV5-1, with a weak D call TRBD1 (6 bases). Germline-derived CDR1 and CDR2 are SGHRS and YFSETQ. V lost 1 base, J lost 0 bases, and 7 bases lay in between. This CDR3 is 14 amino acids long. The CDR3 DNA is TGCGCCAGCAGCTTGAAGGGGGTGAACACTGAAGCTTTCTTT. This translates into CASSLKGVNTEAFF.